This TCR beta chain derives from a study of identical twins. General observations from the study: In beta out-of-frame sequences, the excess sharing between twins was weaker.

TCRdb redid the calling of the 5' RACE reads with MiXCR, one entry per CDR3 protein. The profile shows about 550,000 distinct CDR3 sequences, around 22% of them singletons. This clonotype has just a few counts. Its specificity is not known. This sample was shared with a second study, whose subject was yellow fever vaccine responses in identical twins.

The receptor comes from a woman younger than 35 in good health. The sequenced material came from CD4+ T cells sorted from blood.

This chain's CDR3 is CASELGLAAGRGYTQYF. As DNA, the CDR3 is TGTGCCAGTGAACTGGGACTAGCGGCAGGCCGGGGGTATACGCAGTATTTT. The V and J genes are TRBV14 and TRBJ2-3, with TRBD2 matching 11 bases. This CDR3 region has 17 residues. V lost 9 bases, J lost 7 bases, and 18 bases stayed unmatched. Germline-derived CDR1 and CDR2 are SGHDN and FVKESK.